The 24 T cell receptor beta chains reported below all come from one sample, sequenced in a study of cytomegalovirus exposure and HLA in healthy donors. The PCR employed 60 Vbeta primers together with 13 Jbeta primers. Sequencing used immunoSEQ multiplex PCR; TCRdb keeps in-frame clones, though not all of them. The sample shows approximately 190,000 clones, 80% to 85% of them seen only once. Input material: PBMCs. Receptors originate from a woman younger than 30 in good health and CMV-seronegative.

This sequence joins TRBV11-2 and TRBJ2-5, with 9 bases fitting TRBD2. The CDR3 runs 19 residues. Looked up from germline, CDR1 is SGHAT and CDR2 is FQNNGV. J was trimmed by 5 bases and V by 0 bases; bases with no gene match: 16. The CDR3 bases are TGTGCCAGCAGCTTAGAGTTTACGAGACTAGCGGATTCGGGGGAGACCCAGTACTTC. Its translation is CASSLEFTRLADSGETQYF. Looking up the rest from reference TRBV11-2 and TRBJ2-5 gives the full variable domain: EAGVAQSPRYKIIEKRQSVAFWCNPISGHATLYWYQQILGQGPKLLIQFQNNGVVDDSQLPKDRFSAERLKGVDSTLKIQPAKLEDSAVYLCASSLEFTRLADSGETQYFGPGTRLLVL.

The chain links TRBV21-1 to TRBJ2-6; no DNA check was done on the table's D call, TRBD1. TRBV21-1 represents a pseudogene. The CDR3 has 15 residues. CDR3 sequence reads: CASTSHGPGANVLTF. CDR3 DNA sequence: TGTGCCAGCACATCACATGGTCCTGGGGCCAACGTCCTGACTTTC.

The chain uses TRBV15 and TRBJ2-3, with TRBD2 matching 9 bases. Germline CDR1 LNHNV, CDR2 YYDKDF (reference sequence). The length of the CDR3 is 16 residues. V shed 1 base and J 2 bases; nucleotides not matched to a gene: 4. CDR3 nucleotide sequence: TGTGCCACCAGCAGAGTACTAGCGGGCTTCACAGATACGCAGTATTTT. This sequence encodes CATSRVLAGFTDTQYF.

V gene TRBV7-9 combines with J gene TRBJ1-1; D remains ambiguous. The germline V gene has CDR1 SEHNR and CDR2 FQNEAQ (reference sequence). The CDR3 spans 16 residues. V was clipped by 7 bases and J by 0 bases, with 18 bases between them. CDR3 nucleotides: TGTGCCAGCACGACCCTAGACTTGCCCCTGAACACTGAAGCTTTCTTT. Amino acid sequence: CASTTLDLPLNTEAFF.

This chain links TRBV19 with TRBJ1-1; D gene uncertain. This CDR3 is 14 amino acids long. Germline assignment: CDR1 LNHDA and CDR2 SQIVND (reference sequence). The ends were cut back, 3 bases at V and 9 bases at J, with 17 bases in the middle. This CDR3 is CASSMIEAGGKAFF. The DNA for the CDR3 is TGTGCCAGTAGTATGATCGAGGCCGGCGGAAAAGCTTTCTTT.

As DNA, the CDR3 is TGTGCCAGCAGCGGGTCCGGGATGGGGGAGCTGTTTTTT. Translated, it gives CASSGSGMGELFF. The rearrangement joins TRBV5-4 to TRBJ2-2; possibly TRBD2 for D (5 bases). The germline gives CDR1 SGHNT, CDR2 YYREEE (reference sequence). Trimming cost V 4 bases and J 8 bases, with 12 bases left between them. The CDR3 sequence is 13 residues long.

V is TRBV18 and J is TRBJ2-7; 7 nucleotides line up with TRBD2. The CDR3 contains 14 residues. The J segment lost 2 bases and the V segment lost 3 bases, leaving 4 bases of the junction unmatched. Germline-derived CDR1 and CDR2 are KGHSH and LQKENI. The CDR3 reads CASSPLGGTYEQYF. The CDR3 coding sequence is TGTGCCAGCTCACCCCTCGGGGGGACCTACGAGCAGTACTTC.

This chain uses TRBV7-7 with TRBJ2-2; the match to TRBD1 covers 7 bases. V lost 5 bases to trimming and J lost 2 bases; unmatched junction nucleotides: 2. CDR1 is SSHAT and CDR2 is FNYEAQ in the germline V gene (reference sequence). The CDR3 is 14 amino acids. CDR3 protein: CASSRQGNTGELFF. The DNA for the CDR3 is TGTGCCAGCAGCCGACAGGGAAACACCGGGGAGCTGTTTTTT.

This clone has a handful of counts. V usage is TRBV18 and J usage is TRBJ1-2; D unresolved. V lost 6 bases, J lost 4 bases, and 9 bases lay in between. Germline V gene sequence: CDR1 KGHSH, CDR2 LQKENI. CDR3 length: 12 residues. The CDR3 DNA is TGTGCCAGCTCTCGGGATTCCTATGGCTACACCTTC. It yields the protein CASSRDSYGYTF.

In its sample, this clone was seen a few times. The chain joins TRBV10-1 to TRBJ2-6; the D is unclear. This CDR3 is 13 amino acids long. Germline lookup yields CDR1 WNHNN and CDR2 SYGVQD (reference sequence). Between the trimmed V and J ends, which lost 6 bases and 0 bases, there was a span of 3 bases. Here the CDR3 reads CASRASGANVLTF. In DNA form, the CDR3 reads TGCGCCAGCAGAGCCTCTGGGGCCAACGTCCTGACTTTC.

The rearrangement uses TRBV28 and TRBJ1-4, with a tentative D call TRBD1 (6 bases). Per the germline V gene, CDR1 is MDHEN and CDR2 is SYDVKM. This CDR3 comprises 18 residues. The V gene lost 6 bases and the J gene lost 7 bases, with 27 bases spanning the gap. Written as DNA, the CDR3 is TGTGCCAGCAGCCCATCCCCCGGTGCGGGGGCGAGGAGTGAAAAACTGTTTTTT. Translating it yields CASSPSPGAGARSEKLFF.

In this sample, this clone turned up once. V is TRBV18 and J is TRBJ1-1, with TRBD1 identical over 8 bases. Germline V gene lookup returns CDR1 KGHSH and CDR2 LQKENI. This CDR3 is built from 16 residues. V lost 2 bases to trimming and J lost 4 bases; unmatched junction nucleotides: 9. The CDR3: CASSPGAGGAGTEAFF. The CDR3 nucleotides read TGTGCCAGCTCACCAGGGGCAGGGGGCGCGGGCACTGAAGCTTTCTTT.

The rearrangement joins TRBV27 to TRBJ2-5; TRBD2 agrees at 11 bases. Germline values: CDR1 MNHEY, CDR2 SMNVEV (reference sequence). This CDR3 spans 15 amino acids. V lost 2 bases and J lost 5; bases outside the gene matches: 4. CDR3 sequence (DNA): TGTGCCAGCAGTTTAGCCCGACTAGCGGGGGAGACCCAGTACTTC. Its translation: CASSLARLAGETQYF.

The chain uses TRBV10-3 and TRBJ1-3, with D perhaps TRBD1 (6 bases). Germline-derived CDR1 and CDR2 are ENHRY and SYGVKD. The CDR3 consists of 15 residues. Trimming left V 3 bases short and J 2 bases short, with 11 bases between. The CDR3 reads CAISDGKGAGNTIYF. The CDR3 nucleotides are TGTGCCATCAGTGACGGAAAGGGGGCTGGAAACACCATATATTTT.

The rearrangement links TRBV10-2 to TRBJ2-3; 8 bases line up with TRBD2. Germline V lookup: CDR1 WSHSY, CDR2 SAAADI. Trimming took 9 bases from V and 0 from J; bases not matched to a gene: 2. The CDR3 contains 13 residues. CDR3 bases: TGCGCCAGTAGCGGGGCTAGCACAGATACGCAGTATTTT. This translates into CASSGASTDTQYF.

The chain recombines TRBV6-5 with TRBJ2-5; 7 bases are shared with TRBD2. The CDR3 spans 14 residues. The V gene's germline CDR1 is MNHEY and CDR2 SVGAGI. Trimming took 2 bases from V and 4 from J; bases not matched to a gene: 4. Here the CDR3 DNA reads TGTGCCAGCAGTTACCTGGCGGGAGTAGAGACCCAGTACTTC. Its protein is CASSYLAGVETQYF.

This chain links TRBV6-1 with TRBJ1-4; D gene uncertain. The germline V gene encodes CDR1 MNHNS and CDR2 SASEGT. The CDR3 loop spans 15 amino acids. V dropped 2 bases and J dropped 0 bases, with 7 bases sitting between them. The CDR3 is CASSESYATNEKLFF. In DNA, the CDR3 is TGTGCCAGCAGTGAATCGTATGCAACTAATGAAAAACTGTTTTTT.

This rearrangement joins TRBV6-9 to TRBJ2-7; 7 bases agree with TRBD2. Germline CDR1 is MNHGY and CDR2 is SVAAGI. The CDR3 consists of 15 residues. The J segment lost 0 bases and the V segment lost 7 bases, leaving 9 bases of the junction unmatched. CDR3 amino acids: CASNTAGPPSYEQYF. The CDR3 coding sequence is TGTGCCAGCAATACAGCGGGACCTCCCTCCTACGAGCAGTACTTC.

This clone has only one observation. The chain links TRBV6-4 to TRBJ2-5; 8 nucleotides line up with TRBD2. The germline V gene has CDR1 MRHNA and CDR2 SNTAGT. This CDR3 region has 16 residues. Unmatched junction bases numbered 16, after V lost 0 bases and J lost 13 bases. The CDR3 DNA is TGTGCCAGCAGTGACTCGATCGAGTCGGGGGGGAGGGGGACGTACTTC. It codes for CASSDSIESGGRGTYF.

The chain uses TRBV7-8 and TRBJ2-1, with 7 bases that match TRBD1. V shed 5 bases, J shed 0 bases, and the junction held 7 bases outside the gene matches. There are 16 residues in the CDR3. CDR1 is SGHVS, CDR2 FQNEAQ, per germline. This CDR3 is CASSHHRDSSYNEQFF. The CDR3, as DNA: TGTGCCAGCAGCCACCACCGGGACAGCTCCTACAATGAGCAGTTCTTC.

The V gene is TRBV10-3, the J gene TRBJ2-1, with 9 bases lining up with TRBD1. From germline, CDR1 is ENHRY and CDR2 SYGVKD. This CDR3 is built from 15 residues. Trimming took 6 bases from V and 9 from J; bases not matched to a gene: 12. CDR3 in DNA: TGTGCCATCAGCCTGGGACAGGGACAATCTCGTGAGCAGTTCTTC. This translates into CAISLGQGQSREQFF.

The rearrangement links TRBV13 to TRBJ2-7, with D possibly being TRBD2 (6 bases). CDR1 is PRHDT, CDR2 FYEKMQ, per germline (reference sequence). The V gene lost 5 bases and the J gene lost 2 bases, with 16 bases spanning the gap. This CDR3 has 15 amino acids. This chain's CDR3 is CASSVRTKRPYEQYF. For the CDR3, the DNA is TGTGCCAGCAGCGTAAGGACTAAACGGCCCTACGAGCAGTACTTC.

This clone has only one observation. The chain recombines TRBV4-1 with TRBJ2-7, with TRBD1 matching 7 bases. In germline, CDR1 is MGHRA, CDR2 YSYEKL. The junction had 8 bases not matched to a gene; V was cut back by 0 bases and J by 6 bases. This CDR3 is built from 15 residues. CDR3 DNA sequence: TGCGCCAGCAGCCAAGAGGCGACAGGGCTACTCGAGCAGTACTTC. It encodes CASSQEATGLLEQYF.

The chain carries TRBV2 and TRBJ1-6; TRBD1 might be the D (6 bases). The germline V and J ends were trimmed by 6 bases and 6 bases, with 12 bases remaining between them. The CDR3 spans 14 residues. Germline-derived CDR1 and CDR2 are SNHLY and FYNNEI. The CDR3 loop reads CASRHGTSNSPLHF. The DNA for the CDR3 is TGTGCCAGCAGACACGGGACAAGTAATTCACCCCTCCACTTT.